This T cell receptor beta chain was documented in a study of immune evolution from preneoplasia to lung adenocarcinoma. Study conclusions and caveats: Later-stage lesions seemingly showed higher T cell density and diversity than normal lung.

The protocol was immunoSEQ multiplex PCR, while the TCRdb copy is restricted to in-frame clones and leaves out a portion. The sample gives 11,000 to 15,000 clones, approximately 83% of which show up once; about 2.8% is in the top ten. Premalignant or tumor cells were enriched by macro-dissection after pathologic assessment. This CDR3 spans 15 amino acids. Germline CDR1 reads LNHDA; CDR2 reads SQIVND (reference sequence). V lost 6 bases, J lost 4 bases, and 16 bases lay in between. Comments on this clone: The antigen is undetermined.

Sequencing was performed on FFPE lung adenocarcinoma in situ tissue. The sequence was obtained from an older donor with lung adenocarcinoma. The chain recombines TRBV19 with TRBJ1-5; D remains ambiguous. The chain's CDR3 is CASRFSNSLNQPQHF. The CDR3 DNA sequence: TGTGCCAGTAGGTTCTCCAACAGTTTGAATCAGCCCCAGCATTTT.